Shown below are 5 T cell receptor beta chains from a single sample sequenced in a study of T cell responses to AZD1222 COVID-19 vaccine. Profiling relied on immunoSEQ multiplex PCR, and the TCRdb table lists in-frame clones only, not all of them. This sample has tens of thousands of clones, with more than 75% found just once. Sequences were derived from peripheral blood, sampled on day 0 of MenACWY control vaccination. The receptors originated from an adult in good health.

This rearrangement joins TRBV10-3 to TRBJ2-7, with unresolved D. This CDR3 has 13 residues. V was shortened by 4 bases and J by 6 bases, with 13 bases between the two germline ends. The germline V gene has CDR1 ENHRY and CDR2 SYGVKD. The CDR3 DNA reads as TGTGCCATCAGTGGGCCCGACCTGGCCGAGCAGTACTTC. Translating it yields CAISGPDLAEQYF.

CDR3 protein: CASSQAQGVEQYF. CDR3 nucleotides: TGTGCCAGCAGCCAAGCCCAGGGAGTCGAGCAGTACTTC. V usage is TRBV3-1 (or the pseudogene TRBV3-2) and J usage is TRBJ2-7; either TRBD1 or TRBD2 may fit D (5 bases each). CDR3 length: 13 amino acids. The V and J ends lost 1 base and 6 bases respectively, with 10 bases between them. CDR1 is LGHDT and CDR2 is YNNKEL in the germline V gene (reference sequence).

J is TRBJ1-5 and V is TRBV5-1; the match to TRBD1 covers 9 bases. Germline trimming cut 6 bases from V and 7 bases from J; bases unmatched to any gene: 11. The germline V gene encodes CDR1 SGHRS and CDR2 YFSETQ. The CDR3 is 15 residues long. CDR3 DNA: TGCGCCAGCACGCCCACAGGGGGCGCCGAACAGCCCCAGCATTTT. Residues: CASTPTGGAEQPQHF.

This clone was seen a few times. The chain employs TRBV5-1 and TRBJ1-1; perhaps TRBD1 as D (5 bases). Trimming took off 3 bases at V and 4 bases at J, with 13 bases between the two ends. CDR3 size: 14 residues. The germline CDR1 and CDR2 sequences are SGHRS and YFSETQ. CDR3 protein: CASSSGFGGTEAFF. CDR3 DNA sequence: TGCGCCAGCAGCTCGGGGTTCGGGGGCACTGAAGCTTTCTTT.

The V gene is TRBV28, the J gene TRBJ2-7; D may be TRBD1 (6 bases). Germline lookup yields CDR1 MDHEN and CDR2 SYDVKM. V lost 5 bases, J lost 3 bases, and 14 bases lay in between. This CDR3 is built from 14 residues. This chain's CDR3 is CASSSYRENYEQYF. CDR3 nucleotide sequence: TGTGCCAGCAGTAGTTACAGGGAAAACTACGAGCAGTACTTC.